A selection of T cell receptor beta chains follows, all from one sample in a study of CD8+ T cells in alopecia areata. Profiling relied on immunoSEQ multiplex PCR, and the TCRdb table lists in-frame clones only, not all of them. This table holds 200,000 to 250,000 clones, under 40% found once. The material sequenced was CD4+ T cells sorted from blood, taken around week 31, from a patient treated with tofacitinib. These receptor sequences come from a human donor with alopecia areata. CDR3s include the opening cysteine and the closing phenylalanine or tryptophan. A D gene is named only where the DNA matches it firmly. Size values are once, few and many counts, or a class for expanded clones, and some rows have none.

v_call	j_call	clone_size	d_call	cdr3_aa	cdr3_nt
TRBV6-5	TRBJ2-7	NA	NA	CASSPSTGYEQYF	TGTGCCAGCAGTCCTAGCACGGGCTACGAGCAGTACTTC
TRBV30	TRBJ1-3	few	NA	CAGKKRNTIYF	TGTGCCGGGAAAAAGCGGAACACCATATATTTT
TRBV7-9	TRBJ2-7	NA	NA	CASSAGLAALVAYEQYF	TGTGCCAGCAGCGCGGGCTTGGCAGCCTTAGTGGCCTACGAGCAGTACTTC
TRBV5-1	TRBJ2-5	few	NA	CASRLQETQYF	TGCGCCAGCAGATTACAAGAGACCCAGTACTTC
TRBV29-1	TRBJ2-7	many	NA	CSAETGSTYEQYF	TGCAGCGCCGAGACAGGTTCGACCTACGAGCAGTACTTC
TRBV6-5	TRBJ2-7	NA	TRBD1	CASSYTPGQGYEQYF	TGTGCCAGCAGTTACACACCAGGACAGGGCTACGAGCAGTACTTC
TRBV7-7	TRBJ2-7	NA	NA	CASSPWIRDSYEQYF	TGTGCTAGCAGCCCTTGGATCAGGGACTCCTACGAGCAGTACTTC
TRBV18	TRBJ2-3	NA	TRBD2	CASSLPTSGEDTQYF	TGTGCCAGCTCACTCCCGACTAGCGGGGAAGATACGCAGTATTTT
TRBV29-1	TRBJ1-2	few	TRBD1	CSVESGTGGSGYTF	TGCAGCGTTGAAAGCGGGACAGGGGGCTCTGGCTACACCTTC
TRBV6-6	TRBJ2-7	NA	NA	CASSSVTPPYEQYF	TGTGCCAGCAGTTCGGTTACACCGCCCTACGAGCAGTACTTC
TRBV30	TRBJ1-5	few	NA	CAWSVDNNQPQHF	TGTGCCTGGAGTGTAGACAACAATCAGCCCCAGCATTTT
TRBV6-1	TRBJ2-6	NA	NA	CASRRLGANVLTF	TGTGCCAGCAGGAGACTTGGGGCCAACGTCCTGACTTTC
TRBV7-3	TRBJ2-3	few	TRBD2	CASSPYSGGDDTQYF	TGTGCCAGCAGCCCATATAGCGGGGGCGACGATACGCAGTATTTT
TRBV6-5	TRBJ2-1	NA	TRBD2	CASSYSAVAGVGEQFF	TGTGCCAGCAGTTACTCGGCGGTAGCGGGAGTGGGTGAGCAGTTCTTC